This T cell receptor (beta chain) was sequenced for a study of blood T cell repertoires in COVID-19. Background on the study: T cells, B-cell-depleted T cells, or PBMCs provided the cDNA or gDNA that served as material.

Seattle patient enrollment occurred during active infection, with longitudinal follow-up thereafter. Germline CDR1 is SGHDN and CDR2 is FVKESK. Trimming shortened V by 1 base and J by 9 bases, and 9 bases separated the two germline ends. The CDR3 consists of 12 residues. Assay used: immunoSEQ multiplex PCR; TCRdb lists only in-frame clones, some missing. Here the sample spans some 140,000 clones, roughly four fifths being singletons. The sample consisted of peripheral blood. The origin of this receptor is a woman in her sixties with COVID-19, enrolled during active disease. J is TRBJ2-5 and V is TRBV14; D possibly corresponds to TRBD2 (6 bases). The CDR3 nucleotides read TGTGCCAGCAGCCAAGTGGGGGGTCCCCAGTACTTC. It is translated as CASSQVGGPQYF.